This TCR beta chain was captured by sequencing in a study of CD4 T cells in relation to SARS-CoV-2 and coronaviruses. As for the study in general: After 10 days of antigen culture, PBMC TCR beta CDR3s were sequenced. Controls used an HIV-1 Nef peptide pool or no peptide. Whole-study results and caveats: Each donor contributed either pre-pandemic or post-infection samples, not both.

CD4+ T cells from unexposed donors were obtained before the COVID-19 pandemic (2011-2018). Isolation of CD4+ T cells took place after approximately 10 days in culture. V was pared by 6 bases and J by 9 bases, with 18 bases between. The CDR3 sequence is 15 residues long. Per germline, CDR1 MNHEY and CDR2 SVGAGI. Details on this clone: Its antigen remains unidentified.

Only in-frame clones appear in the TCRdb table, and some are missing; sequencing was by immunoSEQ multiplex PCR. The table has tens of thousands of clones, approximately 79% seen once. The chain is built from TRBV6-5 and TRBJ1-6; maybe TRBD1 (5 bases). The specimen was CD4+ T cells from PBMCs, cultured in vitro. The TCR sequence derives from a human donor in good health. CDR3 bases: TGTGCCAGCAGCCCCGGACCCGGGGGTAGTTCACCCCTCCACTTT. As protein: CASSPGPGGSSPLHF.